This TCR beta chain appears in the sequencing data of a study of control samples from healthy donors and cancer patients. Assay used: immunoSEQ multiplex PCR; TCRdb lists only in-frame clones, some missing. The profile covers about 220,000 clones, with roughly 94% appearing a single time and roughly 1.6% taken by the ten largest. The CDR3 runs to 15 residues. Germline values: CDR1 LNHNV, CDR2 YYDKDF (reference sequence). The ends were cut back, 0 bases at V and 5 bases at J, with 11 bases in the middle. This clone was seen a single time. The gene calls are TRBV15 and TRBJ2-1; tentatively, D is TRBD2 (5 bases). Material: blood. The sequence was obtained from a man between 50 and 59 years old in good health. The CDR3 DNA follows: TGTGCCACCAGCAGAGATCGAAGCGGCCACAATGAGCAGTTCTTC. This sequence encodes CATSRDRSGHNEQFF.